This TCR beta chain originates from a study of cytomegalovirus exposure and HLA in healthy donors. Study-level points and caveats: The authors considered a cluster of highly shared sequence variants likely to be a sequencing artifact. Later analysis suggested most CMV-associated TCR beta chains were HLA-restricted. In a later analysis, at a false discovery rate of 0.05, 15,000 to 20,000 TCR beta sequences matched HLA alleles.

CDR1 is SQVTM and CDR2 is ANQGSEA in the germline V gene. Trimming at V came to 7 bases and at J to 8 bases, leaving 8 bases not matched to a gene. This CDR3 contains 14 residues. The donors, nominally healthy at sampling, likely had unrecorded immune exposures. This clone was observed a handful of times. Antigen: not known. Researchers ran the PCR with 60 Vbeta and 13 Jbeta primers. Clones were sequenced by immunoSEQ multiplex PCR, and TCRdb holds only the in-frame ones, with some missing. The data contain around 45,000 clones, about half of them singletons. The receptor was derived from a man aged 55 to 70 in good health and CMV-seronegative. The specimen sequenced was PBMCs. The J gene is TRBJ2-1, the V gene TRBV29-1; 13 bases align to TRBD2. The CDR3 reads CSARTSGSIDEQFF. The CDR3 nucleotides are TGCAGCGCCCGGACTAGCGGGAGTATTGATGAGCAGTTCTTC.